The source of this T cell receptor beta chain is a study of control samples from healthy donors and cancer patients. The germline CDR1 and CDR2 sequences are LGHDT and YNNKEL (reference sequence). The CDR3 loop spans 18 amino acids. The V and J ends lost 2 bases and 0 bases, in that order; junction bases with no gene match: 6. The protocol was immunoSEQ multiplex PCR, while the TCRdb copy is restricted to in-frame clones and leaves out a portion. This table has 40,000 to 60,000 clones, approximately 91% appearing once. The chain joins TRBV3-1 (or the pseudogene TRBV3-2) to TRBJ2-6; 8 positions agree with TRBD1. Source material: PBMCs. This clonotype was sampled from a man aged 45-65 years with head and neck cancer. The CDR3 DNA is TGTGCCAGCAGCCAATGGCAGGGACAGGTCTCTGGGGCCAACGTCCTGACTTTC. This sequence encodes CASSQWQGQVSGANVLTF.